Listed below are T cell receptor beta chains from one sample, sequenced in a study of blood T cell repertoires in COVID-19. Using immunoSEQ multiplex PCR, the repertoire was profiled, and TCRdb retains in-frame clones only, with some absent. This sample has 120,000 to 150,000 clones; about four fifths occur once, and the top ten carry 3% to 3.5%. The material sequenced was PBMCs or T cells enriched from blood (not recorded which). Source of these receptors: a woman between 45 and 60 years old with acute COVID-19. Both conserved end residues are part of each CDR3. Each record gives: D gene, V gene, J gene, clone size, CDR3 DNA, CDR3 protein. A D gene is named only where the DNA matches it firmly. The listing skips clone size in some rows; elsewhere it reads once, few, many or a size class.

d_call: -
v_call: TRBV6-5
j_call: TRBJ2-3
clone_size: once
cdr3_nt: TGTGCCAGCAGGGGCCTAAGAACAGATACGCAGTATTTT
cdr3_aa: CASRGLRTDTQYF

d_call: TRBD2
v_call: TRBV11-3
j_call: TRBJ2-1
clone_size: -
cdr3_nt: TGTGCCAGCAGCTTAAAGGCAGCGGGAATAAATGAGCAGTTCTTC
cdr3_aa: CASSLKAAGINEQFF

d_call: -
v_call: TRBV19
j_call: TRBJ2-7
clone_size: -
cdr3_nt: TGTGCCAGTAGGTCCAGGGGCGGCTCCTACGAGCAGTACTTC
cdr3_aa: CASRSRGGSYEQYF

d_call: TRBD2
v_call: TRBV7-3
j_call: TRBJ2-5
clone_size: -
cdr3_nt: TGTGCCAGCAGCCCGGGACTAGCGGGAGATTGGGAGACCCAGTACTTC
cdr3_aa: CASSPGLAGDWETQYF

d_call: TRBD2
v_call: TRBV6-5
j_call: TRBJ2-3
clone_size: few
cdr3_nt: TGTGCCAGCCGACTAGCGGGAGAGACAGATACGCAGTATTTT
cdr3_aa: CASRLAGETDTQYF

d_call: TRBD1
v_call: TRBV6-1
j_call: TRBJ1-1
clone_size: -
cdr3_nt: TGTGCCAGCAGTGAATTACGGGACAGGGGGCTCGACGGTTTCTTT
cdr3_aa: CASSELRDRGLDGFF

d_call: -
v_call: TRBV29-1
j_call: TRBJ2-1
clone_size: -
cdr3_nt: TGCAGCGTTGAAAGGGGCGGGGTTGAGCAGTTCTTC
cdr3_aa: CSVERGGVEQFF

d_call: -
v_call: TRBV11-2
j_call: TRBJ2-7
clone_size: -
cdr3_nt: TGTGCCAGCAGCTCGGACCGGGACATCTCCTACGAGCAGTACTTC
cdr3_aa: CASSSDRDISYEQYF

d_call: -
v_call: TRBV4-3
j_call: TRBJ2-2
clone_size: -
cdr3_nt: TGCGCCAGCAGCCACCTCCCTACGACCGGGGAGCTGTTTTTT
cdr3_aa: CASSHLPTTGELFF

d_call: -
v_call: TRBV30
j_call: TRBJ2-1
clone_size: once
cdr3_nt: TGTGCCTGGAGTGGGGACTCGTTGCAGTTCTTC
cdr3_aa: CAWSGDSLQFF

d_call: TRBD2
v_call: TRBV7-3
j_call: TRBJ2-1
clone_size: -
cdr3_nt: TGTGCCAGCAGCTTAATTGGCGGGAGAGGCAATGAGCAGTTCTTC
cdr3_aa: CASSLIGGRGNEQFF

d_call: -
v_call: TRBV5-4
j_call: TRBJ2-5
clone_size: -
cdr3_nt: TGTGCCAGCAGCTTGTTCCAGGGCGGCGCAGAGACCCAGTACTTC
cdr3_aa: CASSLFQGGAETQYF

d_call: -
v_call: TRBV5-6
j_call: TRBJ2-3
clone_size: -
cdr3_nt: TGTGCCAGCAGCGCGGGGGCGGGAAGCACAGATACGCAGTATTTT
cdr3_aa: CASSAGAGSTDTQYF

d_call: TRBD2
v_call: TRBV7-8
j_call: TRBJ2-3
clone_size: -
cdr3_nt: TGTGCCAGCAGGCCCGGGACTAGCCGCGCAGATACGCAGTATTTT
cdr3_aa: CASRPGTSRADTQYF

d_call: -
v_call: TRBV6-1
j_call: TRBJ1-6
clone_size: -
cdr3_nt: TGTGCCAGCAGTGAATTCGTCCAGGGGTATTCACCCCTCCACTTT
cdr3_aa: CASSEFVQGYSPLHF

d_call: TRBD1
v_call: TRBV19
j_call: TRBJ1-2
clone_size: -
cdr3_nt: TGTGCCAGTAGTCAGGGGGACGGAGCTAACTATGGCTACACCTTC
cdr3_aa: CASSQGDGANYGYTF

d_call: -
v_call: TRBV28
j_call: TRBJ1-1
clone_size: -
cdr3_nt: TGTGCCAGCAGTCCCGCCCCAGGGGCGAAGGGAAACACTGAAGCTTTCTTT
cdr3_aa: CASSPAPGAKGNTEAFF